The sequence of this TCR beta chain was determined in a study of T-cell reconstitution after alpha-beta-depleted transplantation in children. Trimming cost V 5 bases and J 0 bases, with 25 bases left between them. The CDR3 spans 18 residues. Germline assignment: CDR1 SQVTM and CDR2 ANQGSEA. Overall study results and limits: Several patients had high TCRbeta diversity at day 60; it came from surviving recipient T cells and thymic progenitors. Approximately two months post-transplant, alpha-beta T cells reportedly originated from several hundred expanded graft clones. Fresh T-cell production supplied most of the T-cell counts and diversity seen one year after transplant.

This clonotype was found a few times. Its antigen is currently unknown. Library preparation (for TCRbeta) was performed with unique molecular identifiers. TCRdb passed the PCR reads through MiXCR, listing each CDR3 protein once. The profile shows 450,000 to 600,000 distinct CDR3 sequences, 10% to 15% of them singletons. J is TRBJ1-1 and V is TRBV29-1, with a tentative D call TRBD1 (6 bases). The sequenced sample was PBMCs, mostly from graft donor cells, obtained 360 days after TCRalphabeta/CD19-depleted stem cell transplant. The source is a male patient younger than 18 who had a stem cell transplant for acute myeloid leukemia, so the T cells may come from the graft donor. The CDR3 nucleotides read TGCAGCGTTACCGCCTCGAGAGGGGGATTAGTGATGAACACTGAAGCTTTCTTT. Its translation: CSVTASRGGLVMNTEAFF.